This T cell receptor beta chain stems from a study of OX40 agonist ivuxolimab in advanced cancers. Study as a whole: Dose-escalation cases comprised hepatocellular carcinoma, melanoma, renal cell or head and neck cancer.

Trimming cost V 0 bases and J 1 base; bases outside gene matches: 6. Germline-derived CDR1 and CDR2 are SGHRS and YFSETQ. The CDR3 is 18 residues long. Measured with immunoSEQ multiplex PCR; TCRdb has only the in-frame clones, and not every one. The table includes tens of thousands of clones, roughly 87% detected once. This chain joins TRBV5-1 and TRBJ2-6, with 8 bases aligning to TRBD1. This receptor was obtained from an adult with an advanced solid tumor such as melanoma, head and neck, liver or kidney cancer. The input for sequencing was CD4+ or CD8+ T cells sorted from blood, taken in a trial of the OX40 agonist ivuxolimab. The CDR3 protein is CASSLGDRGWSGANVLTF. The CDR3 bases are TGCGCCAGCAGCTTGGGAGACAGGGGATGGTCTGGGGCCAACGTCCTGACTTTC.